The rows below give T cell receptor beta chains drawn from one sample of a study of a mutant IDH1 vaccine in newly diagnosed glioma. The table came from immunoSEQ multiplex PCR; TCRdb's copy has only in-frame clones and leaves some out. This table holds 84,000 or so clones, 81% found once. These receptors' targets are unknown. Sequenced material: PBMCs, taken from a glioma patient whose treatment included an IDH1 peptide vaccine. All receptors come from a man aged 40-50 years with glioma. CDR3s include the opening cysteine and the closing phenylalanine or tryptophan. A D gene is named only where the DNA matches it firmly. The size field is filled for only some rows; it gives once, few, many or a size class.

CDR3 length	clone size	V gene	D gene	J gene	CDR3 protein	CDR3 DNA
16	once	TRBV14	TRBD2	TRBJ2-1	CASRPSGLADMGEQFF	TGTGCCAGCAGACCCTCTGGACTAGCGGATATGGGGGAGCAGTTCTTC
13	NA	TRBV30	NA	TRBJ1-6	CAWSEYYNSPLHF	TGTGCCTGGAGTGAATATTATAATTCACCCCTCCACTTT
13	NA	TRBV5-5	NA	TRBJ2-5	CASSFFGEETQYF	TGTGCCAGCAGCTTTTTCGGGGAAGAGACCCAGTACTTC
14	NA	TRBV19	NA	TRBJ2-2	CASSIAGVPGELFF	TGTGCCAGTAGTATAGCTGGGGTCCCCGGGGAGCTGTTTTTT
14	NA	TRBV9	TRBD2	TRBJ2-7	CASSFSGRPYEQYF	TGTGCCAGCAGCTTTAGCGGGAGGCCCTACGAGCAGTACTTC
15	NA	TRBV27	NA	TRBJ2-3	CASSRGGAGVDTQYF	TGTGCCAGCAGCCGAGGGGGGGCGGGGGTGGATACGCAGTATTTT
15	few	TRBV28	NA	TRBJ2-2	CASSLLEIGTGELFF	TGTGCCAGCAGTTTGCTAGAAATAGGCACCGGGGAGCTGTTTTTT
12	once	TRBV28	NA	TRBJ2-7	CASMGSGYEQYF	TGTGCCAGCATGGGCAGCGGCTACGAGCAGTACTTC
14	NA	TRBV30	TRBD1	TRBJ2-1	CAWSTIFTGDEQFF	TGTGCCTGGAGTACAATCTTCACAGGGGATGAGCAGTTCTTC
19	NA	TRBV11-2	NA	TRBJ2-7	CASSLDWIGPRPYSYEQYF	TGTGCCAGCAGCTTAGATTGGATTGGGCCCCGCCCTTACTCCTACGAGCAGTACTTC
12	many	TRBV7-9	NA	TRBJ1-1	CAATLYGSEAFF	TGTGCCGCGACCCTTTACGGCTCTGAAGCTTTCTTT
14	NA	TRBV5-6	NA	TRBJ1-2	CASSFSGKDYGYTF	TGTGCCAGCAGCTTTTCAGGGAAGGACTATGGCTACACCTTC
16	NA	TRBV5-5	TRBD2	TRBJ2-5	CASSSRTSGGQETQYF	TGTGCCAGCAGCTCTCGGACTAGCGGGGGGCAAGAGACCCAGTACTTC
13	NA	TRBV10-3	NA	TRBJ1-3	CAIRVRSGNTIYF	TGTGCCATCAGGGTTCGTTCGGGAAACACCATATATTTT
15	NA	TRBV6-6	NA	TRBJ1-5	CASTQPTGNNQPQHF	TGTGCCAGCACCCAACCAACAGGGAACAATCAGCCCCAGCATTTT
15	NA	TRBV5-4	TRBD2	TRBJ2-2	CASIASGGNTGELFF	TGTGCCAGCATCGCTAGCGGGGGTAACACCGGGGAGCTGTTTTTT
14	NA	TRBV28	NA	TRBJ1-1	CASSLTTENTEAFF	TGTGCCAGCAGTTTAACCACAGAGAACACTGAAGCTTTCTTT
14	NA	TRBV11-2	NA	TRBJ2-3	CASSRTTGRDTQYF	TGTGCCAGCAGCCGAACGACAGGTCGAGATACGCAGTATTTT
15	NA	TRBV9	NA	TRBJ2-7	CASSVATGLTYEQYF	TGTGCCAGCAGCGTAGCTACAGGGCTTACCTACGAGCAGTACTTC
16	NA	TRBV7-9	TRBD1	TRBJ1-4	CASRSTGGEANEKLFF	TGTGCCAGCAGGTCGACAGGGGGCGAAGCTAATGAAAAACTATTTTTT
16	NA	TRBV7-8	TRBD1	TRBJ2-4	CASSVTGTGTKNIQYF	TGTGCCAGCAGCGTCACCGGGACAGGGACCAAAAACATTCAGTACTTC
13	NA	TRBV7-9	NA	TRBJ2-7	CASSPGLTYEQYF	TGTGCCAGCAGCCCCGGTCTCACCTACGAGCAGTACTTC
12	NA	TRBV29-1	TRBD2	TRBJ2-1	CSVGRREWSQFF	TGCAGCGTGGGGCGGCGGGAGTGGAGCCAGTTCTTC
16	NA	TRBV7-7	NA	TRBJ2-1	CASSSVPGSSYNEQFF	TGTGCTAGCAGCTCAGTCCCGGGGAGCTCCTACAATGAGCAGTTCTTC
15	few	TRBV29-1	NA	TRBJ1-4	CSVGERSATNEKLFF	TGCAGCGTCGGGGAACGGTCGGCAACTAATGAAAAACTGTTTTTT
13	NA	TRBV10-1	NA	TRBJ2-3	CASSESGTDTQYF	TGCGCCAGCAGTGAGTCAGGCACAGATACGCAGTATTTT
12	NA	TRBV7-2	TRBD2	TRBJ2-1	CASSSYSGEQFF	TGTGCCAGCAGTTCATATAGCGGGGAGCAGTTCTTC
15	NA	TRBV10-1	TRBD2	TRBJ2-1	CASSIAGSSYNEQFF	TGCGCCAGCAGCATAGCGGGGAGCTCCTACAATGAGCAGTTCTTC
13	NA	TRBV18	NA	TRBJ2-7	CASSPGQTYEQYF	TGTGCCAGCTCTCCCGGACAGACCTACGAGCAGTACTTC
12	NA	TRBV29-1	TRBD2	TRBJ2-7	CSAREGIYEQYF	TGCAGCGCGAGGGAGGGTATCTACGAGCAGTACTTC
12	NA	TRBV19	NA	TRBJ1-2	CASHEGFFGYTF	TGTGCCAGCCACGAGGGGTTTTTTGGCTACACCTTC
17	NA	TRBV9	TRBD1	TRBJ2-1	CASSVVRQGLGYNEQFF	TGTGCCAGCAGCGTGGTTAGACAGGGTTTGGGCTACAATGAGCAGTTCTTC
13	NA	TRBV5-1	TRBD1	TRBJ2-7	CASSSGTAYEQYF	TGCGCCAGCAGCTCCGGGACAGCCTACGAGCAGTACTTC
13	NA	TRBV6-5	TRBD1	TRBJ2-1	CASSYLDRGEQFF	TGTGCCAGCAGTTACCTAGACAGGGGTGAGCAGTTCTTC
14	NA	TRBV27	TRBD1	TRBJ2-7	CASRPGQVSYEQYF	TGTGCCAGCAGGCCGGGACAGGTCTCCTACGAGCAGTACTTC
14	NA	TRBV15	NA	TRBJ2-5	CATSREDSGQTQYF	TGTGCCACCAGCAGAGAGGACAGCGGACAGACCCAGTACTTC
15	NA	TRBV5-4	NA	TRBJ1-1	CASSLESTGDTEAFF	TGTGCCAGCAGCTTGGAATCTACCGGGGACACTGAAGCTTTCTTT
17	NA	TRBV6-1	TRBD1	TRBJ2-5	CASSEKGWGTGQETQYF	TGTGCCAGCAGTGAAAAGGGTTGGGGGACAGGCCAAGAGACCCAGTACTTC
18	NA	TRBV11-2	TRBD1	TRBJ2-7	CASSLGLLGTGVFYEQYF	TGTGCCAGCAGCTTGGGGCTTCTCGGGACAGGGGTCTTCTACGAGCAGTACTTC
14	NA	TRBV5-6	NA	TRBJ1-4	CASSLVGAAEKLFF	TGTGCCAGCAGCTTGGTGGGGGCGGCTGAAAAACTGTTTTTT
14	once	TRBV27	NA	TRBJ2-6	CASGAVVGANVLTF	TGTGCCAGCGGGGCGGTGGTTGGGGCCAACGTCCTGACTTTC
15	NA	TRBV28	NA	TRBJ1-2	CASKPSGGSNYGYTF	TGTGCCAGCAAACCCTCCGGGGGTTCGAACTATGGCTACACCTTC
14	NA	TRBV11-3	NA	TRBJ1-1	CASSLGSVNTEAFF	TGTGCCAGCAGCTTAGGCAGCGTTAACACTGAAGCTTTCTTT
16	NA	TRBV7-6	NA	TRBJ1-1	CASGPMGVGVKTEAFF	TGTGCCAGCGGGCCTATGGGGGTAGGAGTGAAGACTGAAGCTTTCTTT
15	NA	TRBV5-5	NA	TRBJ2-1	CASSITGNTYNEQFF	TGTGCCAGCAGCATAACAGGTAACACCTACAATGAGCAGTTCTTC